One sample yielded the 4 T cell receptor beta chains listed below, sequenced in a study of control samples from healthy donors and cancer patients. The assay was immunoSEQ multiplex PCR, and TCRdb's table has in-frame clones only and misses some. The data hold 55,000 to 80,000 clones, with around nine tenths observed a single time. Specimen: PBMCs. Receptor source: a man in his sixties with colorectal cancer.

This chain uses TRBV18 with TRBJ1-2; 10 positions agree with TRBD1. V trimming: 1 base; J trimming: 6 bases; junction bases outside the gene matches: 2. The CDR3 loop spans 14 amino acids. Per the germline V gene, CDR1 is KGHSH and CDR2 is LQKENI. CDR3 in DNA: TGTGCCAGCTCACCACTGGGGACAGGGGATGGCTACACCTTC. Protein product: CASSPLGTGDGYTF.

The CDR3 DNA follows: TGTGCCAGTACGGGACTAGCGGGTTACAATGAGCAGTTCTTC. This gives the protein CASTGLAGYNEQFF. The gene calls are TRBV2 and TRBJ2-1, with 12 bases matching TRBD2. J was trimmed by 4 bases and V by 9 bases; bases with no gene match: 4. Germline V lookup: CDR1 SNHLY, CDR2 FYNNEI. This CDR3 is 14 amino acids long.

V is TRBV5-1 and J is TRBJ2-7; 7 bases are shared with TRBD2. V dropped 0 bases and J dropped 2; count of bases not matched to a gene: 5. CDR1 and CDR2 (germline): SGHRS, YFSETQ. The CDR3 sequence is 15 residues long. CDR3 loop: CASSLGLAVAYEQYF. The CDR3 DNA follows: TGCGCCAGCAGCTTGGGACTAGCAGTTGCCTACGAGCAGTACTTC. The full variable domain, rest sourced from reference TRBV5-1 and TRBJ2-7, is KAGVTQTPRYLIKTRGQQVTLSCSPISGHRSVSWYQQTPGQGLQFLFEYFSETQRNKGNFPGRFSGRQFSNSRSEMNVSTLELGDSALYLCASSLGLAVAYEQYFGPGTRLTVT.

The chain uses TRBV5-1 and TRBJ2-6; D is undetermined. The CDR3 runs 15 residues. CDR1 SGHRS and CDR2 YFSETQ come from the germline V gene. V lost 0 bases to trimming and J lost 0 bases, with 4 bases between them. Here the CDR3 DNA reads TGCGCCAGCAGCTTGGCAGGCTCTGGGGCCAACGTCCTGACTTTC. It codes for CASSLAGSGANVLTF.